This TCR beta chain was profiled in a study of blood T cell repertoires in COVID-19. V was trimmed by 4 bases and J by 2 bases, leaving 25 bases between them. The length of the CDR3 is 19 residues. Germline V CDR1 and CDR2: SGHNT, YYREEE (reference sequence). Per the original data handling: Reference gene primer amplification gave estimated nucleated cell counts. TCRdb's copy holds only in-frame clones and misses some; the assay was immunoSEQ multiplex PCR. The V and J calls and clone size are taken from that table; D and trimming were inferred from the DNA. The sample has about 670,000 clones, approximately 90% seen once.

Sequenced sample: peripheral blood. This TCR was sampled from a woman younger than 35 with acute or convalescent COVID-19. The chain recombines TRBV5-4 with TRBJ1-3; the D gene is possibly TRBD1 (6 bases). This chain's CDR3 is CASSPLGGGAGETGNTIYF. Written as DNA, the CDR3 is TGTGCCAGCAGCCCTCTGGGGGGGGGCGCGGGGGAAACTGGAAACACCATATATTTT.